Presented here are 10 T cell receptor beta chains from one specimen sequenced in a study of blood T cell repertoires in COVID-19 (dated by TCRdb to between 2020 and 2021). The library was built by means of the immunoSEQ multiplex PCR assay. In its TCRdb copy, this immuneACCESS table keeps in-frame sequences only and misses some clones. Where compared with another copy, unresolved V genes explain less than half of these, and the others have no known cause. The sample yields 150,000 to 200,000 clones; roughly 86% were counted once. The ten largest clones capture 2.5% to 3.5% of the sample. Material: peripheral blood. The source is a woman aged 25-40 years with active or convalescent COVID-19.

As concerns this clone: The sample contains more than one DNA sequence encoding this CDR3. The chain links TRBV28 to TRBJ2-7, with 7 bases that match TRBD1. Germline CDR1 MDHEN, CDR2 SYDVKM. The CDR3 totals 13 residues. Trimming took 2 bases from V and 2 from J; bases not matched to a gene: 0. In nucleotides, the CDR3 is TGTGCCAGCAGTTTAAGGGGGCCCTACGAGCAGTACTTC. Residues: CASSLRGPYEQYF. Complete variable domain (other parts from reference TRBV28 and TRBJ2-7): DVKVTQSSRYLVKRTGEKVFLECVQDMDHENMFWYRQDPGLGLRLIYFSYDVKMKEKGDIPEGYSVSREKKERFSLILESASTNQTSMYLCASSLRGPYEQYFGPGTRLTVT.

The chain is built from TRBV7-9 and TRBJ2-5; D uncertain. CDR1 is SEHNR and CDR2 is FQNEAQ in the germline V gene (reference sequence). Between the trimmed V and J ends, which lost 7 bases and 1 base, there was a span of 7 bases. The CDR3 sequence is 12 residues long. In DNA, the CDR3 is TGTGCCAGCACCTTCCTCCAAGAGACCCAGTACTTC. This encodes CASTFLQETQYF.

The chain's CDR3 is CASSLSSGTPYEQYF. DNA for the CDR3: TGTGCCAGCAGCTTGTCTAGCGGGACTCCGTACGAGCAGTACTTC. The V call is TRBV5-8, the J call TRBJ2-7; 9 nucleotides line up with TRBD2. Trimming took 1 base from V and 4 from J; bases not matched to a gene: 6. The germline CDR1 and CDR2 sequences are SGHTS and YDEGEE. The CDR3 is 15 residues long.

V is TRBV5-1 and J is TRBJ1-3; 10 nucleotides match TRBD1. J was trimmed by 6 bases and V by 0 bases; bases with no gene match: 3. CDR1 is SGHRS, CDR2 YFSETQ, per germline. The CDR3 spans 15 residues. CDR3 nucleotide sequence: TGCGCCAGCAGCTTGGGGGACAGGGGCGCAAACACCATATATTTT. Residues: CASSLGDRGANTIYF.

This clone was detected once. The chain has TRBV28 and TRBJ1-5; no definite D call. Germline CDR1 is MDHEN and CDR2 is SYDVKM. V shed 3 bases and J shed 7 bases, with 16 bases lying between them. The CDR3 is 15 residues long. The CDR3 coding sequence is TGTGCCAGCAGTTTTCGAGGTGCTATCGGACAGCCCCAGCATTTT. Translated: CASSFRGAIGQPQHF.

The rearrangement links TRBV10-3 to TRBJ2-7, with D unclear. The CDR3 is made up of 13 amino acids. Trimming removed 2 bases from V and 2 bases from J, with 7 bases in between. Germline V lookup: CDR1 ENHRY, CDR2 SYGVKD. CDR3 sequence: CAISEPLAYEQYF. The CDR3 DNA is TGTGCCATCAGTGAGCCCCTAGCCTACGAGCAGTACTTC.

The CDR3 region is CASSEVVWGGEFGAFF. The CDR3 DNA sequence: TGTGCCAGCAGTGAAGTGGTGTGGGGGGGGGAGTTTGGAGCTTTCTTT. The V call is TRBV6-1, the J call TRBJ1-1; D may be TRBD1 (5 bases). CDR3 length: 16 amino acids. Trimming stripped 1 base from V and 10 bases from J, with 22 bases between. Germline lookup yields CDR1 MNHNS and CDR2 SASEGT.

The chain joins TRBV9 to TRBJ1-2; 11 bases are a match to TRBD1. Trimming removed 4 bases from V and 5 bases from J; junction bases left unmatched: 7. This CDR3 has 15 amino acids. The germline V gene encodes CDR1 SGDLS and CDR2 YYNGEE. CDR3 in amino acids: CASSRGTGGSYGYTF. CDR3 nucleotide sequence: TGTGCCAGCAGCCGAGGGACAGGGGGATCGTATGGCTACACCTTC. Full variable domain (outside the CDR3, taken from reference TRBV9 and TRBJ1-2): DSGVTQTPKHLITATGQRVTLRCSPRSGDLSVYWYQQSLDQGLQFLIQYYNGEERAKGNILERFSAQQFPDLHSELNLSSLELGDSALYFCASSRGTGGSYGYTFGSGTRLTVV.

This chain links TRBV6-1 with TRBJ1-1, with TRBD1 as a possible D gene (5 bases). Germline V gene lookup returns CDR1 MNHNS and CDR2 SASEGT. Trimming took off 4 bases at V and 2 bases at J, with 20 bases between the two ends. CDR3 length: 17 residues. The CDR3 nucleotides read TGTGCCAGCAGTGTGGGTAGTGGGTCAGGGATTAACACTGAAGCTTTCTTT. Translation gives CASSVGSGSGINTEAFF.

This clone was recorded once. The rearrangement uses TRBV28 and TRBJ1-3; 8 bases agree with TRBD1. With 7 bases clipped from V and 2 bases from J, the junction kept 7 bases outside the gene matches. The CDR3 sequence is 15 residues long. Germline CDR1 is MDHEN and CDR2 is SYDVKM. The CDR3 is CASTPATGAGNTIYF. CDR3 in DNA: TGTGCCAGCACCCCGGCGACAGGGGCTGGAAACACCATATATTTT.